This T cell receptor (beta chain) emerged from a study of OX40 agonist ivuxolimab in advanced cancers. Germline lookup yields CDR1 KGHSH and CDR2 LQKENI. The CDR3 has 13 amino acids. V was shortened by 3 bases and J by 3 bases, with 7 bases between the two germline ends. This clone was detected only once. Its antigen remains unknown. Study results and limitations: Clonal expansion among partial responders at 0.1-3.0 mg/kg ranked near the lowest.

Repertoires were generated with immunoSEQ multiplex PCR, while TCRdb's copy carries only in-frame clones and drops some. The table lists about 79,000 clones, roughly 84% of them singletons. The V gene is TRBV18, the J gene TRBJ2-3; D is undetermined. The sequence was obtained from an adult with an advanced solid tumor such as melanoma, head and neck, liver or kidney cancer. Specimen: CD4+ or CD8+ T cells sorted from blood, collected in a trial of the OX40 agonist ivuxolimab. In DNA, the CDR3 is TGTGCCAGCTCACCGAGAGCAACAGATACGCAGTATTTT. It yields the protein CASSPRATDTQYF.